These 27 T cell receptor beta chains originate from one sample sequenced in a study of blood T cell repertoires in COVID-19. Sequencing used immunoSEQ multiplex PCR; TCRdb keeps in-frame clones, though not all of them. The data contain roughly 170,000 clones, about 88% of them seen just once; the ten biggest clones take up 25% to 30%. The sample was peripheral blood. These receptors were taken from a man aged 60 to 75 with acute or convalescent COVID-19.

DNA for the CDR3: TGTGCCAGCAGTCCGGGGGGTTCCTCCTACGAGCAGTACTTC. This translates into CASSPGGSSYEQYF. This sequence joins TRBV28 and TRBJ2-7; 7 positions agree with TRBD2. V shed 5 bases, J shed 0 bases, and the junction held 4 bases outside the gene matches. This CDR3 region has 14 residues. The germline V gene encodes CDR1 MDHEN and CDR2 SYDVKM. Full variable domain (rest looked up from reference TRBV28 and TRBJ2-7): DVKVTQSSRYLVKRTGEKVFLECVQDMDHENMFWYRQDPGLGLRLIYFSYDVKMKEKGDIPEGYSVSREKKERFSLILESASTNQTSMYLCASSPGGSSYEQYFGPGTRLTVT.

The chain joins TRBV10-3 to TRBJ2-5; 11 nucleotides align to TRBD2. Germline loops: CDR1 ENHRY, CDR2 SYGVKD. This CDR3 has 16 residues. The ends lost 4 bases at V and 4 bases at J; junction bases unmatched: 8. CDR3 loop: CAISGLAGGPAETQYF. CDR3 nucleotides: TGTGCCATCAGTGGTTTAGCGGGAGGGCCGGCAGAGACCCAGTACTTC.

The genes are TRBV2 and TRBJ1-2; perhaps TRBD1 as D (6 bases). V was shortened by 6 bases and J by 1 base, with 12 bases between the two germline ends. CDR1 and CDR2 from the germline V gene are SNHLY and FYNNEI. The CDR3 length is 14 residues. The DNA of the CDR3 is TGTGCCAGCAGGCTCAGGGGTAGTAACTATGGCTACACCTTC. Translating gives CASRLRGSNYGYTF.

The chain has TRBV7-9 and TRBJ1-1; D is unresolved. Germline lookup yields CDR1 SEHNR and CDR2 FQNEAQ (reference sequence). V was clipped by 1 base and J by 0 bases, with 9 bases between them. CDR3 size: 15 residues. In nucleotides, the CDR3 is TGTGCCAGCAGCTTAGACAGCCTCCTGAACACTGAAGCTTTCTTT. It yields the protein CASSLDSLLNTEAFF.

The chain employs TRBV27 and TRBJ1-2; D not certain. Germline values: CDR1 MNHEY, CDR2 SMNVEV (reference sequence). V was clipped by 6 bases and J by 4 bases, with 12 bases between them. This CDR3 spans 13 amino acids. For the CDR3, the DNA is TGTGCCAGCAGGCCTACAGCTACCTATGGCTACACCTTC. Translation gives CASRPTATYGYTF.

J is TRBJ2-7 and V is TRBV5-5, with D unclear. The ends were cut back, 4 bases at V and 7 bases at J, with 12 bases in the middle. The CDR3 runs 12 residues. Germline V gene data show CDR1 as SGHKS and CDR2 as YYEKEE (reference sequence). This CDR3 is CASSQALEEQYV. CDR3 nucleotide sequence: TGTGCCAGCAGCCAAGCGCTGGAAGAGCAGTACGTC.

The rearrangement links TRBV10-2 to TRBJ2-7; TRBD1 might be the D (5 bases). Trimming stripped 3 bases from V and 0 bases from J, with 6 bases between. The germline V gene encodes CDR1 WSHSY and CDR2 SAAADI. The length of the CDR3 is 13 residues. The CDR3 loop is CASSDRDSYEQYV. The CDR3 DNA reads TGCGCCAGCAGTGACAGGGACTCCTACGAGCAGTACGTC.

The gene calls are TRBV30 and TRBJ2-3; no clear D. The CDR3 covers 15 residues. The V gene's germline CDR1 is GTSNPN and CDR2 SVGIG (reference sequence). Trimming took 1 base from V and 4 from J, leaving 15 bases between them. CDR3 bases: TGTGCCTGGAGTGAGCCCCAAAGAGGATCAGATACGCAGTATTTT. It codes for CAWSEPQRGSDTQYF.

The rearrangement joins TRBV6-2 or TRBV6-3 to TRBJ2-2; 8 nucleotides align to TRBD2. This CDR3 contains 17 residues. Trimming took 6 bases from V and 5 from J; bases not matched to a gene: 14. Germline assignment: CDR1 MNHEY and CDR2 SVGEGT. The CDR3 region is CASSRRGLEGRTGELFF. CDR3 bases: TGTGCCAGCAGCCGAAGGGGACTAGAGGGTAGGACCGGGGAGCTGTTTTTT.

CDR3 residues: CASSLDRTPSNQPQHF. The CDR3 DNA is TGTGCCAGCAGCTTAGACCGCACTCCTAGCAATCAGCCCCAGCATTTT. This chain joins TRBV7-9 and TRBJ1-5; D is unclear. The CDR3 extends over 16 amino acids. Germline values: CDR1 SEHNR, CDR2 FQNEAQ (reference sequence). The V gene lost 1 base and the J gene lost 0 bases, with 10 bases spanning the gap.

The chain has TRBV6-5 and TRBJ2-4; 12 bases match TRBD1. V was pared by 7 bases and J by 7 bases, with 8 bases of the junction left unmatched. The germline gives CDR1 MNHEY, CDR2 SVGAGI. There are 15 residues in the CDR3. Written as DNA, the CDR3 is TGTGCCAGCAACCGGGGACAGGGGGCGGGGAACATTCAGTACTTC. It codes for CASNRGQGAGNIQYF.

This chain connects TRBV29-1 to TRBJ1-1; tentative D call: TRBD1 (5 bases). Germline lookup yields CDR1 SQVTM and CDR2 ANQGSEA. Trimming left V 2 bases short and J 4 bases short, with 11 bases between. This CDR3 is 13 amino acids long. The CDR3 bases are TGCAGCGTTGAACCGGGGGTCGGCACTGAAGCTTTCTTT. Residues: CSVEPGVGTEAFF.

A single count supports this clone. The rearrangement joins TRBV5-4 to TRBJ2-3; D unresolved. From germline, CDR1 is SGHNT and CDR2 YYREEE (reference sequence). The CDR3 runs to 12 residues. V was cut by 4 bases and J by 4 bases, with 7 bases left in between. CDR3 protein: CASSPTSDTQYF. The CDR3 DNA reads TGTGCCAGCAGCCCGACTTCAGATACGCAGTATTTT.

The V call is TRBV11-3, the J call TRBJ2-3, with 8 bases fitting TRBD2. The V and J ends lost 1 base and 3 bases, in that order; junction bases with no gene match: 6. The CDR3 consists of 16 residues. Per the germline V gene, CDR1 is SGHNT and CDR2 is YENEEA. CDR3: CASSLVSGGATDTQYF. DNA of the CDR3: TGTGCCAGCAGCTTAGTATCCGGGGGGGCAACAGATACGCAGTATTTT.

V and J are TRBV10-3 and TRBJ2-2; tentatively, D is TRBD2 (5 bases). Germline CDR1 and CDR2: ENHRY and SYGVKD. V was trimmed by 6 bases and J by 6 bases, leaving 11 bases between them. The CDR3 contains 13 residues. CDR3 amino acids: CAIRGVVAGELFF. The DNA for the CDR3 is TGTGCCATCAGGGGAGTGGTCGCCGGGGAGCTGTTTTTT.

This clone appeared a single time. This chain uses TRBV21-1 with TRBJ2-5; no check of the table's D call, TRBD1, against the DNA was made. TRBV21-1 is a documented pseudogene. The CDR3 consists of 14 residues. As DNA, the CDR3 is TGTGCCAGCAGCAAAGACAGGGGCCAAGAGACCCAGTACTTC. Its translation is CASSKDRGQETQYF.

The rearrangement links TRBV5-1 to TRBJ1-1; no reliable D call. This CDR3 has 11 residues. V was clipped by 5 bases and J by 5 bases, with 7 bases between them. CDR1 and CDR2 (germline): SGHRS, YFSETQ. The CDR3 sequence: CASRVETEAFF. CDR3 coding DNA: TGCGCCAGCAGAGTAGAAACTGAAGCTTTCTTT.

The chain is built from TRBV19 and TRBJ1-1; 7 nucleotides line up with TRBD1. V lost 3 bases, J lost 6 bases, and 13 bases stayed unmatched. CDR1 is LNHDA and CDR2 is SQIVND in the germline V gene (reference sequence). The CDR3 contains 16 residues. The CDR3 DNA sequence: TGTGCCAGTAGTATTATCCGGGGCAGGGGGAGCGCTGAAGCTTTCTTT. Amino acid sequence: CASSIIRGRGSAEAFF. The variable domain in full, completed from reference TRBV19 and TRBJ1-1, reads DGGITQSPKYLFRKEGQNVTLSCEQNLNHDAMYWYRQDPGQGLRLIYYSQIVNDFQKGDIAEGYSVSREKKESFPLTVTSAQKNPTAFYLCASSIIRGRGSAEAFFGQGTRLTVV.

The V and J genes are TRBV27 and TRBJ2-3; no definite D call. Germline V gene sequence: CDR1 MNHEY, CDR2 SMNVEV (reference sequence). Deletions cut 6 bases from V and 6 bases from J, with 16 bases between. The CDR3 has 14 residues. The CDR3 DNA is TGTGCCAGCAGCTCAGAGTACGAGGCGGATACGCAGTATTTT. This sequence encodes CASSSEYEADTQYF.

V and J are TRBV24-1 and TRBJ2-3; D remains unclear. Trimming pared 0 bases from V and 1 base from J, leaving 13 bases between. The CDR3 runs 17 residues. The V gene's germline CDR1 is KGHDR and CDR2 SFDVKD. CDR3 sequence (DNA): TGTGCCACCAGTGATTTGCGGTCGGGTAGAGGCACAGATACGCAGTATTTT. Translation gives CATSDLRSGRGTDTQYF.

A few counts support this clone. The V gene is TRBV13, the J gene TRBJ2-7; 11 bases align to TRBD2. The V gene end was trimmed by 5 bases and the J gene end by 8 bases; junction bases not matched to a gene: 11. Germline V gene lookup returns CDR1 PRHDT and CDR2 FYEKMQ (reference sequence). The CDR3 runs 15 residues. CDR3 sequence (DNA): TGTGCCAGCAGCCCACGACTAGCGGGGCTTGAGAAGCAGTACTTC. Protein sequence: CASSPRLAGLEKQYF.

This chain joins TRBV27 and TRBJ2-1, with no clear D. From germline, CDR1 is MNHEY and CDR2 SMNVEV (reference sequence). V was shortened by 5 bases and J by 4 bases, with 6 bases between the two germline ends. The CDR3 totals 12 residues. The CDR3: CASSPQYNEQFF. In DNA, the CDR3 is TGTGCCAGCAGTCCACAGTACAATGAGCAGTTCTTC.

A few counts support this clone. This chain uses TRBV12-3 or TRBV12-4 with TRBJ1-2; D might be TRBD1 (5 bases). Trimming stripped 2 bases from V and 7 bases from J, with 11 bases between. The CDR3 runs to 13 residues. CDR3 region: CASSLFQGRGYTF. As DNA, the CDR3 is TGTGCCAGCAGTTTATTTCAGGGTCGTGGCTACACCTTC.

V usage is TRBV7-9 and J usage is TRBJ2-7; no definite D call. The CDR3 is made up of 13 amino acids. CDR1 and CDR2 (germline): SEHNR, FQNEAQ (reference sequence). Between the trimmed V and J ends, which lost 2 bases and 3 bases, there was a span of 8 bases. The CDR3 region is CASSLYPGYEQYV. CDR3 nucleotides: TGTGCCAGCAGCTTATATCCAGGCTACGAGCAGTACGTC.

The chain carries TRBV2 and TRBJ1-5, with 10 bases aligning to TRBD1. With 5 bases clipped from V and 0 bases from J, the junction kept 7 bases outside the gene matches. From germline, CDR1 is SNHLY and CDR2 FYNNEI. This CDR3 region has 17 residues. The CDR3 nucleotides read TGTGCCAGCAGTCTGGGGACAGGGGCTAATAGCAATCAGCCCCAGCATTTT. Translation: CASSLGTGANSNQPQHF. The full variable domain, completed using reference TRBV2 and TRBJ1-5, is EPEVTQTPSHQVTQMGQEVILRCVPISNHLYFYWYRQILGQKVEFLVSFYNNEISEKSEIFDDQFSVERPDGSNFTLKIRSTKLEDSAMYFCASSLGTGANSNQPQHFGDGTRLSIL.

The chain is built from TRBV5-1 and TRBJ1-3, with a weak D call TRBD1 (5 bases). Germline V gene sequence: CDR1 SGHRS, CDR2 YFSETQ. V shed 4 bases and J shed 4 bases, with 15 bases lying between them. The CDR3 has 15 amino acids. For the CDR3, the DNA is TGCGCCAGCAGCGCTGGGGACTCGGAAGGAAACACCATATATTTT. Amino acid sequence: CASSAGDSEGNTIYF.

The J gene is TRBJ2-7, the V gene TRBV25-1; no clear D. The length of the CDR3 is 13 residues. V shed 1 base and J shed 2 bases, with 6 bases lying between them. Germline V gives CDR1 MGHDK, CDR2 SYGVNS. In nucleotides, the CDR3 is TGTGCCAGCAGTGAATCCTTAACCTACGAGCAGTACTTC. It encodes CASSESLTYEQYF.